The 22 T cell receptor beta chains below were found in one sample sequenced in a study of cytomegalovirus exposure and HLA in healthy donors. PCR primers comprised 60 Vbeta and 13 Jbeta primers. The protocol was immunoSEQ multiplex PCR, while the TCRdb copy is restricted to in-frame clones and leaves out a portion. This table holds approximately 180,000 clones, around 75% found once. Input material: PBMCs. The receptor set was obtained from a male donor in good health and CMV-seronegative.

The chain recombines TRBV7-2 with TRBJ2-7; D gene unclear. Trimming took 7 bases from V and 4 from J, leaving 11 bases between them. The CDR3 runs to 12 residues. Germline loops: CDR1 SGHTA, CDR2 FQGNSA. For the CDR3, the DNA is TGTGCCAGCACCACTACCTTTTACGAGCAGTACTTC. Its translation is CASTTTFYEQYF.

The chain employs TRBV5-4 and TRBJ1-5, with D possibly being TRBD1 (5 bases). Trimming pared 3 bases from V and 5 bases from J, leaving 9 bases between. The CDR3 covers 13 residues. Looked up from germline, CDR1 is SGHNT and CDR2 is YYREEE (reference sequence). The CDR3 loop is CASSWSGHQPQHF. The CDR3 DNA is TGTGCCAGCAGCTGGTCAGGGCATCAGCCCCAGCATTTT.

The chain recombines TRBV6-5 with TRBJ2-1; weak D call: TRBD2 (5 bases). CDR1 is MNHEY and CDR2 is SVGAGI in the germline V gene. Trimming pared 5 bases from V and 0 bases from J, leaving 8 bases between. The CDR3 sequence is 14 residues long. CDR3 amino acids: CASSTSPSYNEQFF. CDR3 DNA sequence: TGTGCCAGCAGTACTAGTCCCTCCTACAATGAGCAGTTCTTC.

V and J are TRBV6-1 and TRBJ1-2; D is ambiguous. The V and J ends lost 3 bases and 5 bases respectively, with 10 bases between them. This CDR3 is built from 13 residues. Germline V gives CDR1 MNHNS, CDR2 SASEGT. DNA for the CDR3: TGTGCCAGCAGTGAGGGCAGAAAGTATGGCTACACCTTC. Translating it yields CASSEGRKYGYTF.

The chain has TRBV5-1 and TRBJ1-1, with 7 bases matching TRBD1. With V trimmed by 4 bases and J by 1 base, 4 bases remained unmatched. The CDR3 runs 14 residues. CDR1 SGHRS and CDR2 YFSETQ come from the germline V gene. CDR3 nucleotide sequence: TGCGCCAGCAGCAAAGGGACAGCGAACACTGAAGCTTTCTTT. Translating it yields CASSKGTANTEAFF.

The V gene is TRBV4-1, the J gene TRBJ2-4; D may be TRBD1 (7 bases). Germline V lookup: CDR1 MGHRA, CDR2 YSYEKL. V was shortened by 5 bases and J by 1 base, with 18 bases between the two germline ends. The CDR3 length is 17 residues. The CDR3 sequence: CASSTRQGGIAKNIQYF. The CDR3 DNA reads as TGCGCCAGCAGCACCCGACAGGGAGGAATTGCCAAAAACATTCAGTACTTC.

The rearrangement joins TRBV14 to TRBJ2-7; a weak D match, TRBD2 (6 bases). CDR3 length equals 12 residues. Germline assignment: CDR1 SGHDN and CDR2 FVKESK. Trimming pared 5 bases from V and 12 bases from J, leaving 17 bases between. In DNA form, the CDR3 reads TGTGCCAGCAGCAGTTCGGGGGAAGGACCGTACTTC. The encoded protein is CASSSSGEGPYF. The variable domain in full, with the rest retrieved from reference TRBV14 and TRBJ2-7, is EAGVTQFPSHSVIEKGQTVTLRCDPISGHDNLYWYRRVMGKEIKFLLHFVKESKQDESGMPNNRFLAERTGGTYSTLKVQPAELEDSGVYFCASSSSGEGPYFGPGTRLTVT.

In its sample, this clone ranks as medium-sized (0.01 to 0.1%). The V gene is TRBV28, the J gene TRBJ1-5; possible D gene TRBD1, 6 bases. Trimming left V 6 bases short and J 7 bases short, with 10 bases between. Germline assignment: CDR1 MDHEN and CDR2 SYDVKM. CDR3 size: 12 residues. CDR3 DNA: TGTGCCAGCAGAACAGGGTCCCAGCCCCAGCATTTT. Its protein is CASRTGSQPQHF.

V usage is TRBV7-8 and J usage is TRBJ2-1; no reliable D call. CDR1 is SGHVS and CDR2 is FQNEAQ in the germline V gene. CDR3 length: 16 amino acids. Trimming removed 1 base from V and 3 bases from J, with 13 bases in between. The CDR3 nucleotides are TGTGCCAGCAGCTTAGGTGCCGGTGCTTTCTACAATGAGCAGTTCTTC. Protein: CASSLGAGAFYNEQFF.

The chain recombines TRBV5-1 with TRBJ2-4, with TRBD1 identical over 9 bases. This CDR3 has 12 residues. Germline V CDR1 and CDR2: SGHRS, YFSETQ. V shed 4 bases, J shed 14 bases, and the junction held 7 bases outside the gene matches. The CDR3: CASSGGQGRKYF. The DNA of the CDR3 is TGCGCCAGCAGCGGGGGACAGGGTCGCAAGTACTTC.

This clone turned up a few times. The V and J genes are TRBV9 and TRBJ2-3, with 12 bases lining up with TRBD2. Trimming at V came to 3 bases and at J to 2 bases, leaving 4 bases not matched to a gene. The CDR3 consists of 16 residues. Germline lookup yields CDR1 SGDLS and CDR2 YYNGEE. The CDR3 sequence: CASSGSSGGATDTQYF. In DNA, the CDR3 is TGTGCCAGCAGCGGCTCTAGCGGGGGGGCCACAGATACGCAGTATTTT. Supplemented by reference TRBV9 and TRBJ2-3, the full variable domain reads DSGVTQTPKHLITATGQRVTLRCSPRSGDLSVYWYQQSLDQGLQFLIQYYNGEERAKGNILERFSAQQFPDLHSELNLSSLELGDSALYFCASSGSSGGATDTQYFGPGTRLTVL.

The genes are TRBV6-5 and TRBJ2-3; the D gene is possibly TRBD2 (6 bases). Germline values: CDR1 MNHEY, CDR2 SVGAGI. The CDR3 sequence is 15 residues long. V was trimmed by 8 bases and J by 0 bases, leaving 15 bases between them. The DNA of the CDR3 is TGTGCCAGCTCTTCGGGGGTGTACAGCACAGATACGCAGTATTTT. Encoded protein: CASSSGVYSTDTQYF.

V and J are TRBV4-1 and TRBJ1-5; D not certain. The CDR3 length is 19 residues. CDR1 is MGHRA, CDR2 YSYEKL, per germline. V shed 1 base and J shed 3 bases, with 22 bases lying between them. CDR3 in DNA: TGCGCCAGCAGCCAAGGAAGTCGGATCGGGAGATCCTCCAATCAGCCCCAGCATTTT. Its translation: CASSQGSRIGRSSNQPQHF.

The CDR3 sequence: CASSQWTGDQPQHF. In DNA form, the CDR3 reads TGTGCCAGCAGCCAATGGACAGGGGATCAGCCCCAGCATTTT. J is TRBJ1-5 and V is TRBV7-2, with TRBD1 matching over 9 bases. This CDR3 is 14 amino acids long. Unmatched junction bases numbered 4, after V lost 5 bases and J lost 5 bases. Germline-derived CDR1 and CDR2 are SGHTA and FQGNSA.

V usage is TRBV6-5 and J usage is TRBJ1-2; D call uncertain. Germline CDR1 and CDR2: MNHEY and SVGAGI. The CDR3 loop spans 11 amino acids. Trimming removed 6 bases from V and 6 bases from J, with 8 bases in between. The CDR3 region is CASRTLDGYTF. The CDR3 coding sequence is TGTGCCAGCAGAACTCTTGATGGCTACACCTTC.

This clone was found a few times. J is TRBJ1-1 and V is TRBV11-2; 7 bases are a match to TRBD1. V lost 5 bases, J lost 4 bases, and 7 bases stayed unmatched. The length of the CDR3 is 14 residues. Germline loops: CDR1 SGHAT, CDR2 FQNNGV. CDR3 nucleotides: TGTGCCAGCAGCATCTACAGGGGAATCACTGAAGCTTTCTTT. Protein sequence: CASSIYRGITEAFF.

The J gene is TRBJ1-2, the V gene TRBV28; 7 positions agree with TRBD1. Germline trimming cut 4 bases from V and 8 bases from J; bases unmatched to any gene: 22. The CDR3 sequence is 18 residues long. The germline CDR1 and CDR2 sequences are MDHEN and SYDVKM. The CDR3 here is CASSSITNRGRRVQGYTF. CDR3 coding DNA: TGTGCCAGCAGTTCGATAACTAACAGGGGACGAAGGGTTCAGGGCTACACCTTC.

V usage is TRBV12-5 and J usage is TRBJ1-4; perhaps TRBD1 as D (5 bases). The CDR3 is made up of 20 amino acids. The V gene lost 0 bases and the J gene lost 1 base, with 21 bases spanning the gap. The germline V gene encodes CDR1 LGHNT and CDR2 FRNRAP. The CDR3 protein is CASGLVNAQGGGVTNEKLFF. CDR3 bases: TGTGCTAGTGGTTTGGTAAACGCCCAAGGTGGGGGGGTAACTAATGAAAAACTGTTTTTT. Based on the CDR3 plus reference TRBV12-5 and TRBJ1-4, the full variable domain is DARVTQTPRHKVTEMGQEVTMRCQPILGHNTVFWYRQTMMQGLELLAYFRNRAPLDDSGMPKDRFSAEMPDATLATLKIQPSEPRDSAVYFCASGLVNAQGGGVTNEKLFFGSGTQLSVL.

This clone was seen only a few times. The chain recombines TRBV2 with TRBJ1-1, with D uncertain. The CDR3 has 14 residues. V dropped 4 bases and J dropped 5 bases, with 14 bases sitting between them. CDR1 is SNHLY and CDR2 is FYNNEI in the germline V gene. CDR3 DNA: TGTGCCAGCAGTGTTAGTCAGGTCGGAACTGAAGCTTTCTTT. Its translation is CASSVSQVGTEAFF. The variable domain in full, with the rest retrieved from reference TRBV2 and TRBJ1-1, is EPEVTQTPSHQVTQMGQEVILRCVPISNHLYFYWYRQILGQKVEFLVSFYNNEISEKSEIFDDQFSVERPDGSNFTLKIRSTKLEDSAMYFCASSVSQVGTEAFFGQGTRLTVV.

This rearrangement joins TRBV30 to TRBJ1-1; D may be TRBD1 (5 bases). Trimming took off 5 bases at V and 11 bases at J, with 18 bases between the two ends. The germline V gene encodes CDR1 GTSNPN and CDR2 SVGIG (reference sequence). This CDR3 region has 12 residues. CDR3 loop: CAWVGTRDSAFF. In DNA form, the CDR3 reads TGTGCCTGGGTCGGGACCCGGGACTCCGCTTTCTTT.

The chain couples TRBV6-1 to TRBJ1-5; possibly TRBD1 for D (6 bases). There are 14 residues in the CDR3. With 8 bases removed from V and 1 base from J, the gap between germline ends came to 12 bases. CDR1 is MNHNS, CDR2 SASEGT, per germline. Written as DNA, the CDR3 is TGTGCCAGCCATGGGGGCTCCAGCAATCAGCCCCAGCATTTT. This gives the protein CASHGGSSNQPQHF.

The count of this clone is one. CDR3 sequence: CAISEGPLSGNTIYF. As DNA, the CDR3 is TGTGCCATCAGTGAGGGCCCCCTCTCTGGAAACACCATATATTTT. The chain employs TRBV10-3 and TRBJ1-3; D gene ambiguous. The germline V gene has CDR1 ENHRY and CDR2 SYGVKD. Trimming left V 2 bases short and J 0 bases short, with 8 bases between. The CDR3 is 15 amino acids.